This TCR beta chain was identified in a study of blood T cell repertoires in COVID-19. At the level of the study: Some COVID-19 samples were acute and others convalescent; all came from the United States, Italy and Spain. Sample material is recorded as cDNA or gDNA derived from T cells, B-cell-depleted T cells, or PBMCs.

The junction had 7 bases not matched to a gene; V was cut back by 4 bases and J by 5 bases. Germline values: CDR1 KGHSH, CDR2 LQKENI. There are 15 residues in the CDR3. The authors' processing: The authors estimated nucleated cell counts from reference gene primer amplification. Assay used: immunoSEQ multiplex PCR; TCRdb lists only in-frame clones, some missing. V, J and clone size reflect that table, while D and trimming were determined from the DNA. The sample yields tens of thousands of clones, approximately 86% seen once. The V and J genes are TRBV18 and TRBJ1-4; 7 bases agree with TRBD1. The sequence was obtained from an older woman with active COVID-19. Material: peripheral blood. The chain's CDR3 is CASSLRDRLNEKLFF. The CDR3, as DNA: TGTGCCAGCTCACTACGGGACAGACTAAATGAAAAACTGTTTTTT.